This T cell receptor (beta chain) emerged from a study of OX40 agonist ivuxolimab in advanced cancers. Overall study: Patients were treated with intravenous ivuxolimab, dosed at 0.01 to 10 mg/kg and infused every 2 weeks. Around 40% of patients had received prior checkpoint inhibitor therapy. Study-wide findings and caveats: Also showing low normalized T-cell clonal expansion were some of the nonresponders. Relative to CD4+ cells, CD8+ T cells on average had more expanded clones.

Some clones are missing from TCRdb's copy, which holds only in-frame ones; the method was immunoSEQ multiplex PCR. The data show under 150,000 clones, with approximately 94% seen just once and roughly 1% held by the top ten. CDR3 size: 14 residues. V trimming: 0 bases; J trimming: 7 bases; junction bases outside the gene matches: 5. Germline V gene sequence: CDR1 SGHDT, CDR2 YYEEEE. With regard to this clone: The antigen remains unidentified.

The origin of this receptor is an adult with an advanced solid tumor such as melanoma, head and neck, liver or kidney cancer. Specimen: CD4+ or CD8+ T cells sorted from blood, collected in a trial of the OX40 agonist ivuxolimab. The V and J genes are TRBV5-6 and TRBJ1-2; 8 bases align to TRBD1. CDR3 region: CASSLVDRVSGYTF. The DNA for the CDR3 is TGTGCCAGCAGCTTGGTGGACAGGGTATCTGGCTACACCTTC.